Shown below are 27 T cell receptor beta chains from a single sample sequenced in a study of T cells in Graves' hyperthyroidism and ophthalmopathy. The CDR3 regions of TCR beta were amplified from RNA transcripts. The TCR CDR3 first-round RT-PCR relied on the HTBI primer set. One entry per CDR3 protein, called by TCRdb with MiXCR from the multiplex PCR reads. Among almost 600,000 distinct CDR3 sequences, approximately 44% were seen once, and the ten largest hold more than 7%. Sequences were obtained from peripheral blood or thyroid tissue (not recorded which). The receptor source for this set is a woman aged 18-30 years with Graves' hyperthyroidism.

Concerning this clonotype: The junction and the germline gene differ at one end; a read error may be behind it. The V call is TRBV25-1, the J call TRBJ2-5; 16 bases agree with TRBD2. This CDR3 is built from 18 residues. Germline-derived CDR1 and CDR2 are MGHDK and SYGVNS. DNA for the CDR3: TGTGCCAGCAGTGCTCCGGGGACTAGCGGGAGGGCCCAAAAGACCCAGTACTTC. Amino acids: CASSAPGTSGRAQKTQYF.

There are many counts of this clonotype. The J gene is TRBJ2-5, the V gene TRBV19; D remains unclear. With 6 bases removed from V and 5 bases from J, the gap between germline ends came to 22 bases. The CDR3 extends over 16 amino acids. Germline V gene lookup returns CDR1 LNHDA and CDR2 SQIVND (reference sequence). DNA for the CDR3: TGTGCCAGTAGGTCAGGCAAATCCCCATGGTGGGAGACCCAGTACTTC. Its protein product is CASRSGKSPWWETQYF. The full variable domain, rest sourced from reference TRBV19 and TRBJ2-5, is DGGITQSPKYLFRKEGQNVTLSCEQNLNHDAMYWYRQDPGQGLRLIYYSQIVNDFQKGDIAEGYSVSREKKESFPLTVTSAQKNPTAFYLCASRSGKSPWWETQYFGPGTRLLVL.

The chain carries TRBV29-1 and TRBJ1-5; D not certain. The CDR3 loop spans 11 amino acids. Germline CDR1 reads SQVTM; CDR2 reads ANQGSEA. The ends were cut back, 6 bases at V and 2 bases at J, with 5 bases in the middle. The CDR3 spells CSVKGNQPQHF. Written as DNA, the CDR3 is TGCAGCGTGAAAGGCAATCAGCCCCAGCATTTT.

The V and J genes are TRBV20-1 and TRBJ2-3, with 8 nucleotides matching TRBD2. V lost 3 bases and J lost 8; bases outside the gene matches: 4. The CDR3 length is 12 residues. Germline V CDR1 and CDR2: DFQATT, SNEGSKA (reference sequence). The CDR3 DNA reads TGCAGTGCTAGCGGGAGGGCCTTTACGCAGTATTTT. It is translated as CSASGRAFTQYF.

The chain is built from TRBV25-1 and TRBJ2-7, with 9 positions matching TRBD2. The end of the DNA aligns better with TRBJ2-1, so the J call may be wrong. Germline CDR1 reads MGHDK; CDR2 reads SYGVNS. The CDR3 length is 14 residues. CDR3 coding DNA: TGTGCCAATCCCTTGACTAGCGGAAACAATGAGCAGTTCTTC. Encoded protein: CANPLTSGNNEQFF.

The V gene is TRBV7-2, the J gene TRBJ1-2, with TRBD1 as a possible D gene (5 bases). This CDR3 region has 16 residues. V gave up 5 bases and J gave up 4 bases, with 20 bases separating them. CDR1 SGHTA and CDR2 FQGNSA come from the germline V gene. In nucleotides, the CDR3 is TGTGCCAGCAGCGCCCAGGGACTAGCGGACGGCTATGGCTACACCTTC. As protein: CASSAQGLADGYGYTF.

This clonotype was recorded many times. The CDR3 loop reads CAIRRTAEGNTEAFF. The CDR3 DNA reads TGTGCCATCAGGCGGACAGCCGAGGGGAACACTGAAGCTTTCTTT. This rearrangement joins TRBV10-3 to TRBJ1-1; TRBD1 might be the D (6 bases). V dropped 6 bases and J dropped 1 base, with 15 bases sitting between them. From germline, CDR1 is ENHRY and CDR2 SYGVKD. The CDR3 has 15 residues.

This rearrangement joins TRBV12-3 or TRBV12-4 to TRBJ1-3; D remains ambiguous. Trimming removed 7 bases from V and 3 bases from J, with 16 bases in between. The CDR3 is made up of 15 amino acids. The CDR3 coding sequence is TGTGCCAGCACCGGGGATCGCTTTATTGGAAACACCATATATTTT. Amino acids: CASTGDRFIGNTIYF.

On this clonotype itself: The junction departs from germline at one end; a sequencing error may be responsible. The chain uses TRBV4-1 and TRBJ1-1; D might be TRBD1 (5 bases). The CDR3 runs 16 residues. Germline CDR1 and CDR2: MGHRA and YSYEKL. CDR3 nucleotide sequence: TGTGCCAGCAGCCAGTACCTAGCGGGAGGGGACACTGAAGCTTTCTTT. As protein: CASSQYLAGGDTEAFF.

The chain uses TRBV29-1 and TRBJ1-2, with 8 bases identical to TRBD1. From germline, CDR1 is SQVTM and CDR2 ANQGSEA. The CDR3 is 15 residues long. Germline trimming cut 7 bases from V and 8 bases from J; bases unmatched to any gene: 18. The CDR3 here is CSAGSDRDRFFGYTF. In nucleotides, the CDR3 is TGCAGCGCCGGTAGTGATCGGGACAGGTTCTTCGGCTACACCTTC.

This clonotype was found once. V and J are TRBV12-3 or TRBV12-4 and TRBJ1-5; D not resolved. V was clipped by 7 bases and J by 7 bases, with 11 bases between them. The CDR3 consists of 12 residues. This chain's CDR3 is CASTRADQPQHF. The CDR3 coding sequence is TGTGCCAGCACGAGGGCCGACCAGCCCCAGCATTTT.

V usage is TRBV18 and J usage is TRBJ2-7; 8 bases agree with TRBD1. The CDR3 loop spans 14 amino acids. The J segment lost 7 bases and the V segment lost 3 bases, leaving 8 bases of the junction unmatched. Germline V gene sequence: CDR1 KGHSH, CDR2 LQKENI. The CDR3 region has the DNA TGTGCCAGCTCACCCGGACAGGGAAGTGCGGAGCAGTACTTC. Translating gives CASSPGQGSAEQYF.

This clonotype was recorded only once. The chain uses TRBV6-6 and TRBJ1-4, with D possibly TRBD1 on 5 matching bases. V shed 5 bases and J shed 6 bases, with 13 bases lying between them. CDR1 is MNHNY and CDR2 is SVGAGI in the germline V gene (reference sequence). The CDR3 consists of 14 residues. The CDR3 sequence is CASSPQGFDEKLFF. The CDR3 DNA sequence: TGTGCCAGCAGTCCTCAGGGTTTCGATGAAAAACTGTTTTTT.

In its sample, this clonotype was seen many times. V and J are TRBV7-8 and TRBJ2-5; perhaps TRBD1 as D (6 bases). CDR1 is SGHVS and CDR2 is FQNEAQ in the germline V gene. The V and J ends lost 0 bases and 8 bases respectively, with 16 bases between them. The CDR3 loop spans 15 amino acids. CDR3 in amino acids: CASSLAWQGSGTQYF. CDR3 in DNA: TGTGCCAGCAGCTTAGCTTGGCAGGGGTCCGGAACCCAGTACTTC.

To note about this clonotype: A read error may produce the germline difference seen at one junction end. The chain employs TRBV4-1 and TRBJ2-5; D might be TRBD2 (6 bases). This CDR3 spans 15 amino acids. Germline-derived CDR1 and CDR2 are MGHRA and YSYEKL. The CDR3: CASSQGGGPQETQYF. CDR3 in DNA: TGTGCCAGCTCCCAAGGAGGAGGGCCGCAAGAGACCCAGTACTTC.

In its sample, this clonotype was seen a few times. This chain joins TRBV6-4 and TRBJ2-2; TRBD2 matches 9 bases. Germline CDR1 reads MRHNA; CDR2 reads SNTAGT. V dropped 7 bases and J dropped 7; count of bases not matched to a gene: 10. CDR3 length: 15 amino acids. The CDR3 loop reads CASKVPAGGDGELFF. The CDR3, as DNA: TGTGCCAGCAAGGTCCCCGCGGGAGGGGACGGGGAGCTGTTTTTT.

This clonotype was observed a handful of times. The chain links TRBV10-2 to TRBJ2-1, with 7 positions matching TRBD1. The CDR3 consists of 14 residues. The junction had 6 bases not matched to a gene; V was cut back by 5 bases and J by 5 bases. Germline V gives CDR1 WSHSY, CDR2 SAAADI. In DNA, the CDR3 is TGCGCCAGCAGTTTTGGACAGGATGACAATGAGCAGTTCTTC. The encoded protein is CASSFGQDDNEQFF.

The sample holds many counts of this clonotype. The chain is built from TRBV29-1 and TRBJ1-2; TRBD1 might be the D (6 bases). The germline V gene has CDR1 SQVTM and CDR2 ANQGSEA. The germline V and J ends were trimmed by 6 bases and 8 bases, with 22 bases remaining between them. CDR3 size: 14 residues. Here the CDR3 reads CSVFTGNITLGYTF. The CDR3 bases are TGCAGCGTATTTACAGGGAACATAACCTTAGGCTACACCTTC.

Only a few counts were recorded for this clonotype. The CDR3 is CSARTASGNTGELFF. The CDR3, as DNA: TGCAGTGCCCGCACGGCTAGCGGAAACACCGGGGAGCTGTTTTTT. The chain uses TRBV20-1 and TRBJ2-2, with TRBD2 matching over 7 bases. The CDR3 has 15 residues. Germline assignment: CDR1 DFQATT and CDR2 SNEGSKA (reference sequence). V lost 6 bases, J lost 2 bases, and 9 bases stayed unmatched.

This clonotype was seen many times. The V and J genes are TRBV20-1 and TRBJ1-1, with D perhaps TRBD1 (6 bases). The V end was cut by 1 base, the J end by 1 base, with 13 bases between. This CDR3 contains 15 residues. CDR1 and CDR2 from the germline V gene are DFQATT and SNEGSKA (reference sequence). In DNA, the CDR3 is TGCAGTGCTAGAGCCTTCTTGACAGGGAACACTGAAGCTTTCTTT. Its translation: CSARAFLTGNTEAFF.

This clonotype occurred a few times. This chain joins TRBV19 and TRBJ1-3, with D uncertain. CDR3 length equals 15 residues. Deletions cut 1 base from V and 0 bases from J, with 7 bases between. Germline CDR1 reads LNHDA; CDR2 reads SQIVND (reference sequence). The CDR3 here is CASSIVPDSGNTIYF. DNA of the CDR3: TGTGCCAGTAGTATAGTTCCTGACTCTGGAAACACCATATATTTT.

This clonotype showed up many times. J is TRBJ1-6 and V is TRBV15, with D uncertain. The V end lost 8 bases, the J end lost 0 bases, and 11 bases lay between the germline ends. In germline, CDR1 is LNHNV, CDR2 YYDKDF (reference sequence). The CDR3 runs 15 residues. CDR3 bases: TGTGCCACCCGCGTGGGGAGCTCCTATAATTCACCCCTCCACTTT. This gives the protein CATRVGSSYNSPLHF.

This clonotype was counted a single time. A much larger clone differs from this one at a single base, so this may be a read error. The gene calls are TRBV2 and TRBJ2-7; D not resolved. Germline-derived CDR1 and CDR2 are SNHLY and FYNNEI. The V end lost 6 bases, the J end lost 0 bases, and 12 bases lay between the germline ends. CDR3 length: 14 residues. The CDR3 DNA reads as TGTGCCAGCAGCTTATTCGAAAACTCCTACGAGCAGTACTTC. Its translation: CASSLFENSYEQYF.

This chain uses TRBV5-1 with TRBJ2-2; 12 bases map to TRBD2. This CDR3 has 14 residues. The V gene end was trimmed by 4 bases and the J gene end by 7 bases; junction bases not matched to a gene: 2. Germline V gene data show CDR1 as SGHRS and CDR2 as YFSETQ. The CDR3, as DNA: TGCGCCAGCAGCACGGGACTAGCGGGCGGGGAGCTGTTTTTT. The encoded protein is CASSTGLAGGELFF.

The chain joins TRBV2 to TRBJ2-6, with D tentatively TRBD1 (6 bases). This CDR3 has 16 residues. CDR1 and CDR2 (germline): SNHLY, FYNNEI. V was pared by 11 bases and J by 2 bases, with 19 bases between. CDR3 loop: CAAEGIGDTGANVLTF. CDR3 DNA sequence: TGTGCCGCTGAGGGGATAGGGGACACTGGGGCCAACGTCCTGACTTTC. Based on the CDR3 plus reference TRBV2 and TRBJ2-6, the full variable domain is EPEVTQTPSHQVTQMGQEVILRCVPISNHLYFYWYRQILGQKVEFLVSFYNNEISEKSEIFDDQFSVERPDGSNFTLKIRSTKLEDSAMYFCAAEGIGDTGANVLTFGAGSRLTVL.

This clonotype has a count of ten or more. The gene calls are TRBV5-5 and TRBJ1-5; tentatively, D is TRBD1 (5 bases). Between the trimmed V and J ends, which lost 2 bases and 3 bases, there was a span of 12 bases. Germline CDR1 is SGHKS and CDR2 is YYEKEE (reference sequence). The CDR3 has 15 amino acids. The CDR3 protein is CASSFGSGLNQPQHF. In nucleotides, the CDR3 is TGTGCCAGCAGCTTTGGGTCAGGGCTCAATCAGCCCCAGCATTTT.

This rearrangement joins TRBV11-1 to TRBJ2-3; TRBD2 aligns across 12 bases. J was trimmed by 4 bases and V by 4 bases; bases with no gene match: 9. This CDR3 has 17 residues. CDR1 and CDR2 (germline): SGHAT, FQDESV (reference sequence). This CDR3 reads CASSSLAGGGEADTQYF. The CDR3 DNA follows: TGTGCCAGCAGCTCCCTAGCGGGAGGGGGTGAAGCAGATACGCAGTATTTT.